What follows are 28 T cell receptor beta chains derived from one specimen sequenced in a study of shared clonotypes between healthy human individuals. Libraries were prepared by immunoSEQ multiplex PCR; TCRdb keeps only in-frame clonotypes and omits some of them. The data show 2 million to 2.5 million clones, more than 80% seen once. Sequenced: naive CD4+ T cells from PBMCs. Subset in this sample: CD45RA+ positively selected. These receptors all come from a man in his late teens or twenties in good health. Some clones in this sample may be carry-over from other donors' samples.

V and J are TRBV4-3 and TRBJ1-2; D may be TRBD1 (5 bases). The germline CDR1 and CDR2 sequences are LGHNA and YSLEER. V lost 0 bases, J lost 0 bases, and 14 bases lay in between. CDR3 length: 17 residues. The CDR3 here is CASSQDRTGNANYGYTF. The CDR3 DNA reads TGCGCCAGCAGCCAAGATCGCACAGGCAATGCTAACTATGGCTACACCTTC.

CDR3 DNA: TGCAGCGTTGAAAGACTCAAAGCGGGACAGGGGGGTTCAGAGACCCAGTACTTC. It specifies CSVERLKAGQGGSETQYF. The V call is TRBV29-1, the J call TRBJ2-5, with TRBD1 matching 11 bases. With 2 bases clipped from V and 4 bases from J, the junction kept 15 bases outside the gene matches. CDR1 is SQVTM, CDR2 ANQGSEA, per germline. The CDR3 extends over 18 amino acids.

J is TRBJ2-5 and V is TRBV7-9, with a tentative D call TRBD2 (6 bases). This CDR3 contains 14 residues. Trimming cost V 1 base and J 5 bases, with 11 bases left between them. Germline values: CDR1 SEHNR, CDR2 FQNEAQ (reference sequence). The CDR3 DNA is TGTGCCAGCAGCTTAGGGGCGCTAGCGGAGACCCAGTACTTC. It yields the protein CASSLGALAETQYF.

The V call is TRBV11-2, the J call TRBJ2-7, with TRBD1 matching 11 bases. The CDR3 extends over 15 amino acids. The V and J ends lost 5 bases and 6 bases, in that order; junction bases with no gene match: 9. Germline V gives CDR1 SGHAT, CDR2 FQNNGV. The chain's CDR3 is CASSTTGTGGGEQYF. The CDR3 nucleotides are TGTGCCAGCAGCACCACCGGGACAGGGGGTGGCGAGCAGTACTTC.

V gene TRBV4-1 combines with J gene TRBJ1-2, with D possibly TRBD1 on 5 matching bases. The CDR3 consists of 15 residues. Trimming shortened V by 2 bases and J by 6 bases, and 16 bases separated the two germline ends. Germline CDR1 reads MGHRA; CDR2 reads YSYEKL. CDR3 in amino acids: CASSQRDPLWDGYTF. The CDR3 DNA reads as TGCGCCAGCAGCCAACGGGACCCCTTATGGGATGGCTACACCTTC.

The chain couples TRBV7-9 to TRBJ1-2; possible D gene TRBD1, 6 bases. CDR1 and CDR2 (germline): SEHNR, FQNEAQ (reference sequence). The CDR3 covers 18 residues. V dropped 6 bases and J dropped 5 bases, with 28 bases sitting between them. The CDR3 here is CASRQEVGLETGLYGYTF. The DNA for the CDR3 is TGTGCCAGCAGACAAGAGGTCGGGCTTGAGACAGGACTTTATGGCTACACCTTC.

The chain recombines TRBV27 with TRBJ2-3; 10 bases are a match to TRBD2. CDR3 length: 20 amino acids. Germline CDR1 reads MNHEY; CDR2 reads SMNVEV (reference sequence). V lost 7 bases, J lost 1 base, and 20 bases stayed unmatched. The CDR3 nucleotides read TGTGCCAGCATCCGGGTTTTACCGCTAGCGGGAGCGGAGGGCACAGATACGCAGTATTTT. This sequence encodes CASIRVLPLAGAEGTDTQYF.

The chain is built from TRBV5-1 and TRBJ2-7, with a possible D match to TRBD1 (6 bases). V lost 4 bases, J lost 7 bases, and 18 bases lay in between. CDR1 and CDR2 from the germline V gene are SGHRS and YFSETQ. There are 14 residues in the CDR3. CDR3 amino acids: CASSQGTTIGEQYF. Here the CDR3 DNA reads TGCGCCAGCAGCCAGGGGACAACCATTGGGGAGCAGTACTTC.

The rearrangement uses TRBV30 and TRBJ2-5; D not certain. Trimming cost V 2 bases and J 1 base, with 5 bases left between them. The CDR3 has 12 residues. Germline V lookup: CDR1 GTSNPN, CDR2 SVGIG (reference sequence). The CDR3 spells CAWSRTQETQYF. The CDR3 DNA reads TGTGCCTGGAGTAGGACCCAAGAGACCCAGTACTTC.

J is TRBJ1-2 and V is TRBV6-4; unclear D gene. The CDR3 loop spans 16 amino acids. V gave up 2 bases and J gave up 0 bases, with 13 bases separating them. CDR1 and CDR2 (germline): MRHNA, SNTAGT. This chain's CDR3 is CASSDPCIDPNYGYTF. The CDR3 DNA reads as TGTGCCAGCAGTGACCCATGCATCGATCCTAACTATGGCTACACCTTC.

The V call is TRBV5-4, the J call TRBJ2-1; maybe TRBD2 (6 bases). The V gene lost 4 bases and the J gene lost 8 bases, with 25 bases spanning the gap. Per the germline V gene, CDR1 is SGHNT and CDR2 is YYREEE (reference sequence). The CDR3 has 17 amino acids. The CDR3 nucleotides read TGTGCCAGCAGCGCGACCCCGGGGGAGCCCGTCGTAGATGAGCAGTTCTTC. It is translated as CASSATPGEPVVDEQFF.

Note on this clone: This sample includes further DNA sequences coding for the same CDR3. The gene calls are TRBV2 and TRBJ2-2; 10 bases are a match to TRBD2. Per germline, CDR1 SNHLY and CDR2 FYNNEI. V lost 7 bases to trimming and J lost 2 bases; unmatched junction nucleotides: 4. This CDR3 has 15 residues. In nucleotides, the CDR3 is TGTGCCAGCAAAGGGACTAGCGCCAACACCGGGGAGCTGTTTTTT. Protein: CASKGTSANTGELFF.

This sequence joins TRBV7-3 and TRBJ2-3, with TRBD1 identical over 10 bases. Germline V lookup: CDR1 SGHTA, CDR2 FQGTGA. V was pared by 0 bases and J by 4 bases, with 4 bases of the junction left unmatched. This CDR3 contains 16 residues. The CDR3 coding sequence is TGTGCCAGCAGCTTAACCGGGACAGGGGTCCCAGATACGCAGTATTTT. This codes for CASSLTGTGVPDTQYF.

V usage is TRBV5-1 and J usage is TRBJ2-3; TRBD1 matches at 9 bases. Unmatched junction bases numbered 6, after V lost 5 bases and J lost 2 bases. The germline gives CDR1 SGHRS, CDR2 YFSETQ. The CDR3 is 15 residues long. As DNA, the CDR3 is TGCGCCAGCAGTACAGGACAGGGGAACACAGATACGCAGTATTTT. The encoded protein is CASSTGQGNTDTQYF.

This clone was recorded only once. The chain employs TRBV15 and TRBJ2-1; 8 nucleotides match TRBD2. Germline values: CDR1 LNHNV, CDR2 YYDKDF (reference sequence). The CDR3 is 20 amino acids. The V segment lost 1 base and the J segment 1 base; nucleotides outside the gene matches: 15. CDR3 sequence reads: CATSRGAFVASGQSYNEQFF. The CDR3, as DNA: TGTGCCACCAGCAGAGGGGCGTTTGTGGCTAGCGGGCAATCCTACAATGAGCAGTTCTTC.

This clone was counted a single time. The chain uses TRBV6-1 and TRBJ2-5; D remains ambiguous. The V and J ends lost 7 bases and 1 base respectively, with 4 bases between them. CDR1 and CDR2 from the germline V gene are MNHNS and SASEGT. This CDR3 spans 11 amino acids. The CDR3 DNA sequence: TGTGCCAGCACCAGCCAAGAGACCCAGTACTTC. Residues: CASTSQETQYF.

The chain joins TRBV7-8 to TRBJ1-2; D gene ambiguous. The CDR3 has 13 residues. CDR1 is SGHVS, CDR2 FQNEAQ, per germline. V was clipped by 4 bases and J by 4 bases, with 10 bases between them. CDR3 coding DNA: TGTGCCAGCAGCTCTGGTGGGGTCTATGGCTACACCTTC. Translated, it gives CASSSGGVYGYTF.

The chain couples TRBV28 to TRBJ1-2, with D possibly being TRBD1 (6 bases). V lost 5 bases and J lost 8, with 21 bases in between. CDR1 MDHEN and CDR2 SYDVKM come from the germline V gene. The length of the CDR3 is 15 residues. The CDR3 here is CASSQSDSRRGGYTF. The CDR3, as DNA: TGTGCCAGCAGTCAGTCGGACAGCCGGAGGGGGGGCTACACCTTC.

This rearrangement joins TRBV28 to TRBJ2-7, with 7 bases fitting TRBD2. This CDR3 spans 13 amino acids. V shed 7 bases, J shed 3 bases, and the junction held 6 bases outside the gene matches. In germline, CDR1 is MDHEN, CDR2 SYDVKM. The CDR3 DNA sequence: TGTGCCAGCACCCAGACTAGCCTCTACGAGCAGTACTTC. Its protein is CASTQTSLYEQYF. The full variable domain, with the rest looked up from reference TRBV28 and TRBJ2-7, is DVKVTQSSRYLVKRTGEKVFLECVQDMDHENMFWYRQDPGLGLRLIYFSYDVKMKEKGDIPEGYSVSREKKERFSLILESASTNQTSMYLCASTQTSLYEQYFGPGTRLTVT.

This chain connects TRBV29-1 to TRBJ2-5, with 10 bases aligning to TRBD2. V shed 4 bases and J 5 bases; nucleotides not matched to a gene: 10. The length of the CDR3 is 15 residues. Germline lookup yields CDR1 SQVTM and CDR2 ANQGSEA. Written as DNA, the CDR3 is TGCAGCGTTGGGCTAGCGGGAGTCGGTCTGGAGACCCAGTACTTC. It is translated as CSVGLAGVGLETQYF.

The rearrangement uses TRBV5-4 and TRBJ1-2; D is possibly TRBD1 (5 bases). The CDR3 is 15 amino acids. V lost 0 bases to trimming and J lost 0 bases, with 9 bases between them. CDR1 and CDR2 from the germline V gene are SGHNT and YYREEE (reference sequence). The CDR3 here is CASSLARGANYGYTF. The CDR3 DNA sequence: TGTGCCAGCAGCTTGGCCAGAGGGGCTAACTATGGCTACACCTTC.

The chain is built from TRBV2 and TRBJ1-1, with 10 bases aligning to TRBD1. V lost 7 bases to trimming and J lost 7 bases; unmatched junction nucleotides: 9. The length of the CDR3 is 14 residues. The germline V gene encodes CDR1 SNHLY and CDR2 FYNNEI. The CDR3 reads CASKPGQGRLEAFF. CDR3 in DNA: TGTGCCAGCAAACCGGGACAGGGGAGACTTGAAGCTTTCTTT.

This sequence joins TRBV28 and TRBJ2-7, with no clear D. Trimming removed 11 bases at V and 3 bases at J, with 14 bases between. This CDR3 is 12 amino acids long. CDR1 is MDHEN, CDR2 SYDVKM, per germline. As DNA, the CDR3 is TGTGCCTGCTCGGGCCATTACTACGAGCAGTACTTC. Its translation is CACSGHYYEQYF.

With respect to this clone: This same CDR3 is encoded by further DNA sequences in the sample. The DNA of the CDR3 is TGTGCCAGCAGTTACTCGAGCCTCACTGAAGCTTTCTTT. Translating gives CASSYSSLTEAFF. The V call is TRBV6-5, the J call TRBJ1-1; D not certain. The CDR3 runs to 13 residues. CDR1 is MNHEY, CDR2 SVGAGI, per germline. Trimming removed 0 bases from V and 4 bases from J, with 6 bases in between.

The chain combines TRBV28 with TRBJ1-1; D perhaps matches TRBD1 (6 bases). With 7 bases removed from V and 8 bases from J, the gap between germline ends came to 23 bases. The CDR3 is made up of 15 amino acids. CDR1 and CDR2 (germline): MDHEN, SYDVKM. CDR3 sequence: CASINSLGGGGEAFF. CDR3 nucleotides: TGTGCCAGCATCAACTCCCTCGGCGGGGGCGGCGAAGCTTTCTTT.

The CDR3 loop reads CASSLTGGGPEAFF. CDR3 in DNA: TGTGCCAGCAGCCTAACAGGGGGCGGGCCTGAAGCTTTCTTT. This rearrangement joins TRBV7-9 to TRBJ1-1, with 9 nucleotides matching TRBD1. The J segment lost 6 bases and the V segment lost 5 bases, leaving 7 bases of the junction unmatched. The CDR3 is 14 amino acids. Germline CDR1 and CDR2: SEHNR and FQNEAQ (reference sequence).

The V call is TRBV27, the J call TRBJ1-1; perhaps TRBD1 as D (5 bases). V was cut by 3 bases and J by 2 bases, with 22 bases left in between. Germline CDR1 and CDR2: MNHEY and SMNVEV (reference sequence). CDR3 size: 18 residues. The DNA of the CDR3 is TGTGCCAGCAGTTTCCTCGACCCTTTAGGGGAAGTAAACACTGAAGCTTTCTTT. It is translated as CASSFLDPLGEVNTEAFF.

The genes are TRBV30 and TRBJ1-5, with 8 bases fitting TRBD1. The CDR3 has 13 residues. V lost 3 bases, J lost 5 bases, and 3 bases stayed unmatched. In germline, CDR1 is GTSNPN, CDR2 SVGIG (reference sequence). CDR3 sequence: CAWRQQGDQPQHF. CDR3 DNA: TGTGCCTGGAGACAACAGGGGGATCAGCCCCAGCATTTT.